This T cell receptor (beta chain) stems from a study of CXCR3-negative and CXCR3-positive naive CD8 T cells. Study results and limitations: After cryopreservation, expression of CXCR3 was partially reduced, and most assays were run with fresh PBMCs. When CXCR3-positive naive cells were set against CXCR3-negative naive cells, the former had more hydrophobic TRB CDR3s.

Worth noting for this clonotype: Its antigen is unidentified.

All TRB cDNA libraries came from 5' RACE performed with UMI labels. TCRdb re-called the 5' RACE reads; one entry per CDR3 protein, DNA not given. The table gives some 140,000 distinct CDR3 sequences; the top ten clones make up 0.45% to 0.55% of it. Germline CDR1 and CDR2: ENHRY and SYGVKD. The CDR3 totals 12 residues. The sequencing input was naive CXCR3+ CD8+ T cells from blood. Subset indicated: CD45RO-CCR7+CD27+CD95- naive CD8+ T cells expressing CXCR3 (TNR3+). The J gene is TRBJ2-7, the V gene TRBV10-3; there is no DNA to check the TCRdb D call of TRBD1. The TCR was taken from a human donor in good health. Some clones in this sample may be carry-over from other donors' samples. The CDR3 sequence is CAAGNGRYEQYF.